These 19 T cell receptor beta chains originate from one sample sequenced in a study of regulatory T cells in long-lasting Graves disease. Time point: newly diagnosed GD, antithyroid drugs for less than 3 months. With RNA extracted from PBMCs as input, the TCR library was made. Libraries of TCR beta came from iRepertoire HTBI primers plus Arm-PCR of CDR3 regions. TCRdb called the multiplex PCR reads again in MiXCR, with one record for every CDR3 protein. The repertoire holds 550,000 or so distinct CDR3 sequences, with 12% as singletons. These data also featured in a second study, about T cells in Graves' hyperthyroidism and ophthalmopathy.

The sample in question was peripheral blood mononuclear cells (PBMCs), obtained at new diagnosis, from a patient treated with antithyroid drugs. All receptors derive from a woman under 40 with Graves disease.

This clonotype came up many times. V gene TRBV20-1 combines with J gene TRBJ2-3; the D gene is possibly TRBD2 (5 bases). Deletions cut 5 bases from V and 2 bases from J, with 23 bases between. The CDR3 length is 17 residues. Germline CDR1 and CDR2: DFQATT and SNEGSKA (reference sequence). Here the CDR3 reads CSARMMKRKSPTDTQYF. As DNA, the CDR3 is TGCAGTGCTCGAATGATGAAGCGGAAATCTCCCACAGATACGCAGTATTTT.

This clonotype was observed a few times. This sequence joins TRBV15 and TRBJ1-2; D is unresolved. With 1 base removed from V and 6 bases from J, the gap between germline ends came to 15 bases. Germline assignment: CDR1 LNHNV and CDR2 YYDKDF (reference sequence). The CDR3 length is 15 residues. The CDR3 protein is CATSRAREGYDGYTF. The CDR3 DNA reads TGTGCCACCAGCAGAGCCCGCGAGGGTTACGATGGCTACACCTTC.

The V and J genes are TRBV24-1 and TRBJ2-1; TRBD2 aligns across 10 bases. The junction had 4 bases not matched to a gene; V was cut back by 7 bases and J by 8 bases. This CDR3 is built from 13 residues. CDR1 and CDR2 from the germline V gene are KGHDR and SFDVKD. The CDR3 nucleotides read TGTGCCACCAGGTCTAGCGGGAGCCATGAGCAGTTCTTC. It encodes CATRSSGSHEQFF.

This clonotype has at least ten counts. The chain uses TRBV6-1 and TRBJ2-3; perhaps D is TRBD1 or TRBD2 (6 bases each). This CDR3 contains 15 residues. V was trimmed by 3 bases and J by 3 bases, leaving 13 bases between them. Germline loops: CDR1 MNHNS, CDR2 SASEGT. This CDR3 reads CASSEGGGKTDTQYF. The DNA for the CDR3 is TGTGCCAGCAGTGAGGGGGGCGGGAAGACAGATACGCAGTATTTT.

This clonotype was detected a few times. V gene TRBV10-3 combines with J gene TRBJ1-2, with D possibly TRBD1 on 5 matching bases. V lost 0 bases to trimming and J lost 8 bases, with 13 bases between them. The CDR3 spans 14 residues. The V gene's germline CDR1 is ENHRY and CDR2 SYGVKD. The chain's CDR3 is CAISESGGTRGYTF. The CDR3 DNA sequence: TGTGCCATCAGTGAGTCGGGGGGGACGAGAGGCTACACCTTC.

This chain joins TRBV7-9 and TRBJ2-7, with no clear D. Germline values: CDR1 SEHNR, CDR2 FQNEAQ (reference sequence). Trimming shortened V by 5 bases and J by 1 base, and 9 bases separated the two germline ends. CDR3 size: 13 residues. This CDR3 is CASSPTESYEQYF. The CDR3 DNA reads TGTGCCAGCAGCCCTACGGAGTCCTACGAGCAGTACTTC.

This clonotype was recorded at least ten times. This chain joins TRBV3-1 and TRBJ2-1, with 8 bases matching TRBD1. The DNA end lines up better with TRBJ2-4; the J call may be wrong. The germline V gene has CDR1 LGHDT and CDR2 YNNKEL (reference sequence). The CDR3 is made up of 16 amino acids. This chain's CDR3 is CASSQDQGARGNIQYF. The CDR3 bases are TGTGCCAGCAGCCAAGATCAGGGGGCGCGGGGAAACATTCAGTACTTC.

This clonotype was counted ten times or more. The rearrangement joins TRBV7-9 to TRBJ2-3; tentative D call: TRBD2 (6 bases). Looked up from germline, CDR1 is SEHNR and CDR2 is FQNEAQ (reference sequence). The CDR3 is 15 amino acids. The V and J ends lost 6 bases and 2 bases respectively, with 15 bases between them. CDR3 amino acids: CASRAAGRFTDTQYF. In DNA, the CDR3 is TGTGCCAGCAGAGCAGCGGGCAGATTCACAGATACGCAGTATTTT.

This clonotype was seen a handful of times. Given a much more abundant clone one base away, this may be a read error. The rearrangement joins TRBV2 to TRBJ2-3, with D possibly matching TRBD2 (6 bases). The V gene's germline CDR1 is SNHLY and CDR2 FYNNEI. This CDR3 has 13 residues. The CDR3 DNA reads TGTGCCAGTAAGGTTACTAGCATAGATACGCAGTATTTT. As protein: CASKVTSIDTQYF.

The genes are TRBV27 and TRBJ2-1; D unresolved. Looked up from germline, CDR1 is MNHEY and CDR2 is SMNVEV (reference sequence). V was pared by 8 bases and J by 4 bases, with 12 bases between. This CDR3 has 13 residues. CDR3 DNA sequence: TGTGCCAGCCTTTCGACGGGTTACAATGAGCAGTTCTTC. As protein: CASLSTGYNEQFF.

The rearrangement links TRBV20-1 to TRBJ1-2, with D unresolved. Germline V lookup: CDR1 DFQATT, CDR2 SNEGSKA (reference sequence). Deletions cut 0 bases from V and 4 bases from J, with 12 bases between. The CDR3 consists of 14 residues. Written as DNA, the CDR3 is TGCAGTGCTAGAGATCAAGGTCAGCGCTATGGCTACACCTTC. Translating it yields CSARDQGQRYGYTF.

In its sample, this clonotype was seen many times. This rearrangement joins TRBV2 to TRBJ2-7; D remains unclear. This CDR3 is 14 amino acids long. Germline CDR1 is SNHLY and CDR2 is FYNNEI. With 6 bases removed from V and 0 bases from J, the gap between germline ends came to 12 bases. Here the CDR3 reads CASRQNPTSYEQYF. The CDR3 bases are TGTGCCAGCAGGCAAAACCCCACCTCCTACGAGCAGTACTTC.

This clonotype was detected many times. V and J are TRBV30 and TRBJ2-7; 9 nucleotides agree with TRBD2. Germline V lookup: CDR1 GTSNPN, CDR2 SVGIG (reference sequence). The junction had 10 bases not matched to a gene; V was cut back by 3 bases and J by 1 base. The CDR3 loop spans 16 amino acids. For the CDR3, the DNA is TGTGCCTGGAGCCCCAAGTCAGCGGGAGGTTCCTACGAGCAGTACTTC. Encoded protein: CAWSPKSAGGSYEQYF.

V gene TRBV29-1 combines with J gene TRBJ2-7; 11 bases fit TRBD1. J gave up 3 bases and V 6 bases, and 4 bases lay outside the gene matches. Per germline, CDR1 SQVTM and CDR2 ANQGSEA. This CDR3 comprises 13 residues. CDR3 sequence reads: CSVRGTGGYEQYF. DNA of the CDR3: TGCAGCGTACGGGGGACAGGGGGCTACGAGCAGTACTTC.

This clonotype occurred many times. CDR3 residues: CASSYSGQGISGNTIYF. The CDR3 nucleotides read TGTGCCAGCAGTTACTCAGGACAGGGGATCTCTGGAAACACCATATATTTT. The chain has TRBV6-5 and TRBJ1-3, with TRBD1 identical over 9 bases. CDR3 length equals 17 residues. Germline values: CDR1 MNHEY, CDR2 SVGAGI. J gave up 0 bases and V 0 bases, and 3 bases lay outside the gene matches.

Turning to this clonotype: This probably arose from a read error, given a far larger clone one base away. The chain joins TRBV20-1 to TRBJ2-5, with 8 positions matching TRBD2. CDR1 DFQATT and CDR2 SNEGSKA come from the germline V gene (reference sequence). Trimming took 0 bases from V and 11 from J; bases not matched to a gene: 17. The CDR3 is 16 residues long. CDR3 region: CSARDSRAGDHNEQYF. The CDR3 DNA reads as TGCAGTGCTAGAGATAGCCGAGCGGGAGATCACAATGAGCAGTACTTC.

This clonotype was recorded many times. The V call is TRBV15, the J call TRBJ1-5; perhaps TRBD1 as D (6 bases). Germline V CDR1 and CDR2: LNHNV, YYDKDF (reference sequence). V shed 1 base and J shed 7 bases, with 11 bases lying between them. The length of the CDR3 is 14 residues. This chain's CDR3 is CATSRGGGSQPQHF. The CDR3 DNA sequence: TGTGCCACCAGCAGAGGAGGGGGTAGCCAGCCCCAGCATTTT.

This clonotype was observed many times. The CDR3 DNA follows: TGTGCCAGCAGTCGGGACCCGAGCTCCTACAATGAGCAGTTCTTC. Encoded protein: CASSRDPSSYNEQFF. The chain employs TRBV7-2 and TRBJ2-1; D possibly matches TRBD1 or TRBD2 (5 bases each). This CDR3 has 15 amino acids. Looked up from germline, CDR1 is SGHTA and CDR2 is FQGNSA. Deletions cut 6 bases from V and 0 bases from J, with 12 bases between.

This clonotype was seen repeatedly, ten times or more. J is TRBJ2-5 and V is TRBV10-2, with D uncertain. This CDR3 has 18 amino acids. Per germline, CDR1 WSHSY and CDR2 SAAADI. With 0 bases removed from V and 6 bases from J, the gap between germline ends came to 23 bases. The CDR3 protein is CASSESRMGSTRLQTQYF. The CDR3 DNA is TGCGCCAGCAGTGAGTCCAGAATGGGCAGCACTCGTCTACAGACCCAGTACTTC.